The 18 T cell receptor beta chains presented below share a single source sample, sequenced in a study of lymphopenia after photon versus proton radiotherapy. Measured with immunoSEQ multiplex PCR; TCRdb has only the in-frame clones, and not every one. The table includes tens of thousands of clones, roughly four fifths detected once. Material: peripheral blood, obtained from a patient treated with photon-based radiotherapy. Every receptor here comes from a woman between 50 and 59 years old with pancreatic cancer.

The rearrangement uses TRBV27 and TRBJ1-2, with 9 bases lining up with TRBD1. V trimming: 5 bases; J trimming: 7 bases; junction bases outside the gene matches: 2. The CDR3 contains 12 residues. From germline, CDR1 is MNHEY and CDR2 SMNVEV (reference sequence). The CDR3 sequence: CASSGDRAGYTF. CDR3 DNA sequence: TGTGCCAGCAGTGGGGACAGGGCTGGCTACACCTTC.

This chain uses TRBV19 with TRBJ2-1; no reliable D call. The V end lost 5 bases, the J end lost 2 bases, and 7 bases lay between the germline ends. The CDR3 is 13 residues long. Germline V gene lookup returns CDR1 LNHDA and CDR2 SQIVND (reference sequence). The DNA of the CDR3 is TGTGCCAGTAGTCTGGCGGCCTACAATGAGCAGTTCTTC. Translating gives CASSLAAYNEQFF.

This clone was seen a few times. The chain carries TRBV27 and TRBJ2-7, with 7 bases that match TRBD1. CDR3 length: 14 amino acids. With 6 bases clipped from V and 6 bases from J, the junction kept 11 bases outside the gene matches. The germline V gene encodes CDR1 MNHEY and CDR2 SMNVEV (reference sequence). CDR3 nucleotides: TGTGCCAGCAGGGTACTATCAGGGGGTGGCGAGCAGTACTTC. Its protein is CASRVLSGGGEQYF.

V and J are TRBV9 and TRBJ2-5; weak D call: TRBD1 (5 bases). Germline V gene lookup returns CDR1 SGDLS and CDR2 YYNGEE. The CDR3 is made up of 15 amino acids. V dropped 0 bases and J dropped 5 bases, with 14 bases sitting between them. Written as DNA, the CDR3 is TGTGCCAGCAGCGTAGGGGTGGTGACAGCGGAGACCCAGTACTTC. Translating it yields CASSVGVVTAETQYF.

This chain connects TRBV7-2 to TRBJ1-1; D uncertain. CDR3 length equals 15 residues. Trimming stripped 2 bases from V and 0 bases from J, with 10 bases between. CDR1 is SGHTA, CDR2 FQGNSA, per germline. The CDR3 spells CASSLSKGLNTEAFF. CDR3 bases: TGTGCCAGCAGCTTATCTAAGGGTCTGAACACTGAAGCTTTCTTT.

V is TRBV20-1 and J is TRBJ1-3; D unclear. Trimming left V 3 bases short and J 3 bases short, with 3 bases between. Germline CDR1 reads DFQATT; CDR2 reads SNEGSKA (reference sequence). The CDR3 covers 11 residues. The CDR3 region has the DNA TGCAGTGCTAGCTATGGAAACACCATATATTTT. This translates into CSASYGNTIYF.

The chain combines TRBV30 with TRBJ1-3; a possible D gene is TRBD1 (6 bases). Trimming left V 4 bases short and J 7 bases short, with 8 bases between. This CDR3 spans 11 amino acids. The germline gives CDR1 GTSNPN, CDR2 SVGIG (reference sequence). In nucleotides, the CDR3 is TGTGCCTGGACTGACAGGAACACCATATATTTT. This sequence encodes CAWTDRNTIYF.

CDR3 DNA sequence: TGTGCCAGCAGCTTAGACAACCGGGACAGGGTGGTTAACAATGAGCAGTTCTTC. This gives the protein CASSLDNRDRVVNNEQFF. The rearrangement uses TRBV11-2 and TRBJ2-1, with 9 nucleotides matching TRBD1. Trimming at V came to 0 bases and at J to 5 bases, leaving 11 bases not matched to a gene. Germline CDR1 reads SGHAT; CDR2 reads FQNNGV. There are 18 residues in the CDR3.

This clone was recorded a few times. V gene TRBV14 combines with J gene TRBJ2-3, with D perhaps TRBD2 (7 bases). Trimming pared 4 bases from V and 4 bases from J, leaving 24 bases between. This CDR3 is 18 amino acids long. Germline V gene sequence: CDR1 SGHDN, CDR2 FVKESK. The CDR3 reads CASSLPQASGPGADTQYF. The CDR3 nucleotides are TGTGCCAGCAGCCTCCCCCAGGCTAGCGGACCAGGGGCAGATACGCAGTATTTT.

This clone was picked up a small number of times. V is TRBV20-1 and J is TRBJ2-7; unclear D gene. Trimming took off 6 bases at V and 2 bases at J, with 8 bases between the two ends. The CDR3 consists of 11 residues. CDR1 and CDR2 from the germline V gene are DFQATT and SNEGSKA (reference sequence). The CDR3 DNA reads TGCAGTGCCCCAGACCCCTACGAGCAGTACTTC. It specifies CSAPDPYEQYF.

This sequence joins TRBV19 and TRBJ2-3; perhaps D is TRBD1 or TRBD2 (5 bases each). The CDR3 loop spans 14 amino acids. The germline V gene has CDR1 LNHDA and CDR2 SQIVND (reference sequence). V lost 5 bases and J 4 bases, leaving 13 bases between the germline ends. The CDR3: CASSASGTPDTQYF. CDR3 nucleotides: TGTGCCAGTAGTGCTTCCGGGACCCCAGATACGCAGTATTTT.

The chain combines TRBV29-1 with TRBJ2-3, with D unclear. From germline, CDR1 is SQVTM and CDR2 ANQGSEA. This CDR3 is built from 10 residues. Trimming removed 8 bases from V and 0 bases from J, with 3 bases in between. The CDR3 region is CSTSTDTQYF. The CDR3 DNA is TGCAGCACTAGCACAGATACGCAGTATTTT.

The V call is TRBV7-2, the J call TRBJ2-3, with TRBD2 matching 10 bases. Trimming took 5 bases from V and 4 from J; bases not matched to a gene: 6. This CDR3 contains 15 residues. The V gene's germline CDR1 is SGHTA and CDR2 FQGNSA. CDR3 DNA: TGTGCCAGCAGCCGTACTAGCGGGATGTCAGATACGCAGTATTTT. This codes for CASSRTSGMSDTQYF.

This chain uses TRBV28 with TRBJ2-3; D remains unclear. V was clipped by 3 bases and J by 6 bases, with 10 bases between them. The CDR3 is made up of 13 amino acids. CDR1 is MDHEN, CDR2 SYDVKM, per germline. This chain's CDR3 is CASSLRTEDTQYF. The CDR3 DNA reads TGTGCCAGCAGTTTGCGAACAGAGGATACGCAGTATTTT.

This clone is medium-sized. The chain joins TRBV5-4 to TRBJ2-2; TRBD1 matches at 7 bases. The CDR3 covers 13 residues. The germline V gene has CDR1 SGHNT and CDR2 YYREEE (reference sequence). Germline trimming cut 6 bases from V and 6 bases from J; bases unmatched to any gene: 5. CDR3 loop: CASNLGQAGELFF. DNA of the CDR3: TGTGCCAGCAACTTAGGACAGGCCGGGGAGCTGTTTTTT.

This clone turned up a few times. The genes are TRBV29-1 and TRBJ1-2; 8 bases map to TRBD1. CDR3 length: 14 amino acids. Trimming cost V 4 bases and J 8 bases; bases outside gene matches: 12. Germline V CDR1 and CDR2: SQVTM, ANQGSEA. CDR3 bases: TGCAGCGTTGGGAATAGTGGACAGGGCGGGGGCTACACCTTC. Translation: CSVGNSGQGGGYTF.

The chain links TRBV28 to TRBJ2-5; D unresolved. The V and J ends lost 3 bases and 7 bases respectively, with 6 bases between them. This CDR3 comprises 11 residues. CDR1 and CDR2 (germline): MDHEN, SYDVKM. CDR3 DNA sequence: TGTGCCAGCAGTTTTTCGGGGACCCAGTACTTC. It specifies CASSFSGTQYF. The full variable domain, rest sourced from reference TRBV28 and TRBJ2-5, is DVKVTQSSRYLVKRTGEKVFLECVQDMDHENMFWYRQDPGLGLRLIYFSYDVKMKEKGDIPEGYSVSREKKERFSLILESASTNQTSMYLCASSFSGTQYFGPGTRLLVL.

This clone showed up just a few times. This chain links TRBV27 with TRBJ1-1, with a tentative D call TRBD1 (6 bases). Germline V gene lookup returns CDR1 MNHEY and CDR2 SMNVEV (reference sequence). The ends were cut back, 2 bases at V and 4 bases at J, with 8 bases in the middle. The CDR3 runs 13 residues. CDR3 protein: CASSLGGGTEAFF. For the CDR3, the DNA is TGTGCCAGCAGTTTAGGAGGGGGCACTGAAGCTTTCTTT.